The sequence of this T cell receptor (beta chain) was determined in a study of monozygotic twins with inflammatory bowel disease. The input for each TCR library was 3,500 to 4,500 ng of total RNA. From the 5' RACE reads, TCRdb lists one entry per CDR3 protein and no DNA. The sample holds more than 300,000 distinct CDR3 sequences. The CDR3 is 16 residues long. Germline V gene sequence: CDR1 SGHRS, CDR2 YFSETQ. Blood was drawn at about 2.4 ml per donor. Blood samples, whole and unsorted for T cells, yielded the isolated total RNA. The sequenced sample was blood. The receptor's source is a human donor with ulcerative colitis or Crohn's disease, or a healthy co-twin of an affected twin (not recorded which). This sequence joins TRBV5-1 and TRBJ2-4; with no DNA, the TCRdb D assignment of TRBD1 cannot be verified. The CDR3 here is CASSLEGQGALNIQYF.